The 7 T cell receptor beta chains below were found in one sample sequenced in a study of immune heterogeneity within non-small cell lung tumors. Multiplex PCR amplified the TCR beta CDR3 region. Its first round ran for roughly 9 cycles with 32 V and 13 J primers. TCRdb reprocessed the multiplex PCR reads with MiXCR, giving one entry per CDR3 protein. This sample has about 15,000 distinct CDR3 sequences, with approximately 30% found just once. Bulk tumor genomic DNA served as template, at around 600 ng per sample. Several biopsies per primary tumor, spaced far apart, were taken during surgery. Curative surgery was performed on patients who had untreated, newly diagnosed non-small cell lung cancer. The sequenced material came from lung tumor tissue. These receptors were collected from a middle-aged man with non-small cell lung cancer.

In its sample, this clonotype is medium-sized. The J gene is TRBJ1-3, the V gene TRBV20-1; D ambiguous. From germline, CDR1 is DFQATT and CDR2 SNEGSKA (reference sequence). This CDR3 has 14 residues. V was pared by 7 bases and J by 0 bases, with 13 bases between. CDR3 region: CSGKDGDSGNTIYF. The CDR3 region has the DNA TGCAGTGGAAAGGACGGTGACTCTGGAAACACCATATATTTT.

This clonotype was seen only a few times. The DNA for the CDR3 is TGTGCCAGCAGCTTAGGCCCATGGGAGCGGAACACCGGGGAGCTGTTTTTT. Translating gives CASSLGPWERNTGELFF. This chain joins TRBV7-3 and TRBJ2-2, with a weak D call TRBD2 (5 bases). Germline V CDR1 and CDR2: SGHTA, FQGTGA. Trimming shortened V by 2 bases and J by 1 base, and 14 bases separated the two germline ends. The CDR3 length is 17 residues.

The chain employs TRBV2 and TRBJ2-5, with a weak D call TRBD2 (6 bases). V lost 6 bases, J lost 3 bases, and 17 bases lay in between. Germline CDR1 is SNHLY and CDR2 is FYNNEI. The CDR3 covers 15 residues. Here the CDR3 reads CASREDQAGKETQYF. CDR3 nucleotides: TGTGCCAGCAGGGAGGATCAGGCGGGAAAAGAGACCCAGTACTTC.

As concerns this clonotype: A much more abundant neighbour one base away suggests this may be a read error. The chain links TRBV12-3 or TRBV12-4 to TRBJ1-2; the match to TRBD1 covers 7 bases. This CDR3 comprises 14 residues. After removal of 6 bases from V and 2 bases from J, the junction contained 6 bases not matched to a gene. The CDR3 nucleotides read TGTGCCAGCAGCAATCAGGGGGAGAACTATGGCTACACCTTC. Translation gives CASSNQGENYGYTF.

By sample share, this clonotype is medium-sized. V is TRBV6-1 and J is TRBJ2-7; TRBD2 aligns across 8 bases. Trimming cost V 5 bases and J 4 bases; bases outside gene matches: 13. The V gene's germline CDR1 is MNHNS and CDR2 SASEGT. CDR3 length: 16 residues. The CDR3, as DNA: TGTGCCAGCAGTTACGCCACCGGGAGGGCTTCATACGAGCAGTACTTC. Residues: CASSYATGRASYEQYF.

A remark on this clonotype: A read error may explain this, as a much larger clone is one base away. V usage is TRBV20-1 and J usage is TRBJ1-6; weak D call: TRBD1 (6 bases). The CDR3 spans 15 residues. Germline CDR1 is DFQATT and CDR2 is SNEGSKA (reference sequence). This CDR3 is CRARPSTGQTSPLHF. CDR3 bases: TGCAGAGCTAGGCCGTCGACAGGCCAGACGTCACCCCTCCACTTT.

This clonotype is judged medium-sized. The chain is built from TRBV7-8 and TRBJ2-7; 14 nucleotides match TRBD2. V lost 5 bases, J lost 5 bases, and 5 bases stayed unmatched. Per the germline V gene, CDR1 is SGHVS and CDR2 is FQNEAQ. This CDR3 has 15 amino acids. Here the CDR3 DNA reads TGTGCCAGCAGCGACCCGGGACTAGCGGGAGACGAGCAGTACTTC. Its protein product is CASSDPGLAGDEQYF.